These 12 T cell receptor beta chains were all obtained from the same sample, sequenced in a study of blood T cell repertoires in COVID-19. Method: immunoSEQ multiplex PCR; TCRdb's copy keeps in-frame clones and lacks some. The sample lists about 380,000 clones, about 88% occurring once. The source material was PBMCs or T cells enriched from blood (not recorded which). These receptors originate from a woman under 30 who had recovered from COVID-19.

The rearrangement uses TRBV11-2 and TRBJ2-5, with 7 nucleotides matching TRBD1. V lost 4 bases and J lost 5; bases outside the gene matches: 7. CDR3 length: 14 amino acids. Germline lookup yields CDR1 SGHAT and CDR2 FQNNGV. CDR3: CASSSGQRAETQYF. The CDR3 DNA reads TGTGCCAGCAGCTCGGGACAGAGGGCCGAGACCCAGTACTTC. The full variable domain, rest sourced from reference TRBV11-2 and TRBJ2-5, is EAGVAQSPRYKIIEKRQSVAFWCNPISGHATLYWYQQILGQGPKLLIQFQNNGVVDDSQLPKDRFSAERLKGVDSTLKIQPAKLEDSAVYLCASSSGQRAETQYFGPGTRLLVL.

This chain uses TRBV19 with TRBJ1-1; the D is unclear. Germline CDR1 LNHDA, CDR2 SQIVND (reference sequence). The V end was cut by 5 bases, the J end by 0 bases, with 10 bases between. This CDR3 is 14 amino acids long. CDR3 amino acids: CASSLEVMNTEAFF. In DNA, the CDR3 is TGTGCCAGTAGTCTCGAGGTGATGAACACTGAAGCTTTCTTT.

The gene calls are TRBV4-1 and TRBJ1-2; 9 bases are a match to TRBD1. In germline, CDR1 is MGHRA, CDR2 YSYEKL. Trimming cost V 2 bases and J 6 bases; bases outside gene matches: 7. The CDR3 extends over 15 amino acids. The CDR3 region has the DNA TGCGCCAGCAGCCAATCACGACAGGGGGTGGATGGCTACACCTTC. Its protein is CASSQSRQGVDGYTF.

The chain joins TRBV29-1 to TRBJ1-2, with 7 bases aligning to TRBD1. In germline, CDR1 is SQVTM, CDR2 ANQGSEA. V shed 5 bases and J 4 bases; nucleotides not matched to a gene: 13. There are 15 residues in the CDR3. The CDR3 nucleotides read TGCAGCGTTCCCCTCCCAAGGGACAGAACCTATGGCTACACCTTC. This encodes CSVPLPRDRTYGYTF.

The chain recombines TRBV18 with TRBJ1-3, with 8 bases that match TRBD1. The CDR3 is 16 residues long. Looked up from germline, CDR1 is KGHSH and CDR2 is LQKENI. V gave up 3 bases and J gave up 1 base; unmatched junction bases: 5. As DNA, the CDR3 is TGTGCCAGCTCACCTTCGCAGGGGGCATCTGGAAACACCATATATTTT. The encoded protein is CASSPSQGASGNTIYF.

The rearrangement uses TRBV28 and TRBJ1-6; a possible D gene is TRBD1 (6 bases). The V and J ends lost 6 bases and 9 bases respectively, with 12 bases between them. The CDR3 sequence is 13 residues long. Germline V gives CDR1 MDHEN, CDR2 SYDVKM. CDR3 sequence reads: CASSSDRSSPLHF. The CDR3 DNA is TGTGCCAGCAGCTCGGACAGATCTTCACCCCTCCACTTT. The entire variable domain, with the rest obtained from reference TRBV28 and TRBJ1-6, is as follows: DVKVTQSSRYLVKRTGEKVFLECVQDMDHENMFWYRQDPGLGLRLIYFSYDVKMKEKGDIPEGYSVSREKKERFSLILESASTNQTSMYLCASSSDRSSPLHFGNGTRLTVT.

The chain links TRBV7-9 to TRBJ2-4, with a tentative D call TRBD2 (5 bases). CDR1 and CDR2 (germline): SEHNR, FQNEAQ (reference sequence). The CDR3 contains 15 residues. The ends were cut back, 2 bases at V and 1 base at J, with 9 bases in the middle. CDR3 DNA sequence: TGTGCCAGCAGCTTACGTGGGGAGGCCAAAAACATTCAGTACTTC. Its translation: CASSLRGEAKNIQYF.

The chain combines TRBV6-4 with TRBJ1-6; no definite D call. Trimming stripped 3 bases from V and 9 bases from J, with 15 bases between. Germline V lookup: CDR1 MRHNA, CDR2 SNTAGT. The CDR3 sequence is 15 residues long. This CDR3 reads CASSESEGAGSPLHF. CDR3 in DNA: TGTGCCAGCAGTGAATCGGAGGGCGCAGGTTCACCCCTCCACTTT.

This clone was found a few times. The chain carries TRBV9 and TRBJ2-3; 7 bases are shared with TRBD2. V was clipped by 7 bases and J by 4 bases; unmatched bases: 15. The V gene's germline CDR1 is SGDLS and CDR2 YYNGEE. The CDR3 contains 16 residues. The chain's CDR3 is CASAPRTSRVADTQYF. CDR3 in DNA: TGTGCCAGCGCACCACGGACTAGTCGTGTGGCAGATACGCAGTATTTT.

CDR3 protein: CASGGMNTEAFF. CDR3 nucleotides: TGTGCCAGCGGGGGGATGAACACTGAAGCTTTCTTT. The chain has TRBV13 and TRBJ1-1; D is perhaps TRBD1 (5 bases). Germline V lookup: CDR1 PRHDT, CDR2 FYEKMQ (reference sequence). The CDR3 sequence is 12 residues long. Trimming took off 8 bases at V and 0 bases at J, with 7 bases between the two ends.

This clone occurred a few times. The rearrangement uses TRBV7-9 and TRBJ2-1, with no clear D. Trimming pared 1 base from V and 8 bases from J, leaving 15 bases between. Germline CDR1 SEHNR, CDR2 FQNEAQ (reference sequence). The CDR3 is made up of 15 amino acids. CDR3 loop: CASSLGLPVNYEQFF. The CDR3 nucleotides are TGTGCCAGCAGCTTAGGACTCCCTGTTAACTATGAGCAGTTCTTC.

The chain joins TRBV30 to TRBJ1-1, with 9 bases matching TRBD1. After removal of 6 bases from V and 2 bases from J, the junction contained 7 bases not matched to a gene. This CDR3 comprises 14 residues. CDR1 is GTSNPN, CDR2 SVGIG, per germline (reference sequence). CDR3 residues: CACSPGQGNTEAFF. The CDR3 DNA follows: TGTGCCTGTTCCCCGGGACAGGGTAACACTGAAGCTTTCTTT.